The 7 T cell receptor beta chains reported below all come from one sample, sequenced in a study of identical twins' blood T cells. TCRdb analysed the 5' RACE reads with MiXCR anew, one entry per CDR3 protein. The sample records 350,000 to 400,000 distinct CDR3 sequences, 25% to 35% being singletons. Sequencing used PBMCs. These receptors all stem from a woman between 18 and 55 years old in good health.

This clonotype was seen a handful of times. The chain employs TRBV5-1 and TRBJ1-1; maybe TRBD1 (6 bases). The V gene lost 1 base and the J gene lost 5 bases, with 12 bases spanning the gap. The V gene's germline CDR1 is SGHRS and CDR2 YFSETQ. This CDR3 contains 14 residues. In DNA, the CDR3 is TGCGCCAGCAGCTTGCTGGGGGCAGAAACTGAAGCTTTCTTT. Amino acids: CASSLLGAETEAFF.

This CDR3 reads CASSLDDTQYF. CDR3 DNA: TGTGCCAGCAGCCTCGATGATACGCAGTATTTT. The rearrangement uses TRBV7-9 and TRBJ2-3, with no clear D. CDR3 size: 11 residues. The V gene's germline CDR1 is SEHNR and CDR2 FQNEAQ (reference sequence). V was shortened by 5 bases and J by 6 bases, with 6 bases between the two germline ends.

This chain connects TRBV29-1 to TRBJ1-2, with 11 bases that match TRBD1. V shed 8 bases, J shed 5 bases, and the junction held 7 bases outside the gene matches. This CDR3 spans 13 amino acids. Looked up from germline, CDR1 is SQVTM and CDR2 is ANQGSEA. The CDR3 is CSTRDRGAYGYTF. In nucleotides, the CDR3 is TGCAGCACGAGGGACAGGGGGGCGTATGGCTACACCTTC.

With respect to this clonotype: The junction departs from the called germline gene at one end, perhaps through a read error. The chain carries TRBV3-1 and TRBJ1-5, with TRBD1 matching over 7 bases. Germline lookup yields CDR1 LGHDT and CDR2 YNNKEL (reference sequence). This CDR3 region has 18 residues. The CDR3 sequence is CASSQESPTGLGNRPQHF. The CDR3 coding sequence is TGTGCCAGCAGCCAAGAAAGCCCGACAGGGTTAGGCAATCGGCCCCAGCATTTT.

This clonotype was seen a few times. The chain has TRBV4-3 and TRBJ2-2; no definite D call. V lost 5 bases to trimming and J lost 9 bases, with 7 bases between them. CDR3 length: 11 amino acids. Germline V gene sequence: CDR1 LGHNA, CDR2 YSLEER. The CDR3 DNA follows: TGCGCCAGCAGCGGCCCTTGGGAGCTGTTTTTT. It yields the protein CASSGPWELFF.

The chain uses TRBV11-3 and TRBJ1-1; D gene ambiguous. Germline-derived CDR1 and CDR2 are SGHNT and YENEEA. The V end lost 5 bases, the J end lost 4 bases, and 8 bases lay between the germline ends. CDR3 length: 12 residues. CDR3 amino acids: CASSREVTEAFF. The CDR3 DNA follows: TGTGCCAGCAGCCGCGAGGTCACTGAAGCTTTCTTT. Complete variable domain (other parts from reference TRBV11-3 and TRBJ1-1): EAGVVQSPRYKIIEKKQPVAFWCNPISGHNTLYWYLQNLGQGPELLIRYENEEAVDDSQLPKDRFSAERLKGVDSTLKIQPAELGDSAVYLCASSREVTEAFFGQGTRLTVV.

The chain joins TRBV20-1 to TRBJ2-1; a weak D match, TRBD2 (7 bases). Trimming pared 6 bases from V and 6 bases from J, leaving 15 bases between. The CDR3 contains 13 residues. Germline CDR1 and CDR2: DFQATT and SNEGSKA (reference sequence). The CDR3 bases are TGCAGTGCCCTGGGGGGGGGGCCCAATGAGCAGTTCTTC. This gives the protein CSALGGGPNEQFF.